One sample yielded the 21 T cell receptor beta chains listed below, sequenced in a study of blood T cell repertoires in COVID-19. Profiled with immunoSEQ multiplex PCR; TCRdb holds only in-frame clones, not every one. The sample contains under 90,000 clones, about 88% of which appear only once. The sequencing sample was made of peripheral blood. Receptors originate from a man between 65 and 80 years old with active or convalescent COVID-19.

The V gene is TRBV2, the J gene TRBJ1-4; the D gene is possibly TRBD1 (5 bases). Trimming removed 6 bases from V and 3 bases from J, with 14 bases in between. Germline V lookup: CDR1 SNHLY, CDR2 FYNNEI. The CDR3 is made up of 15 amino acids. The CDR3 is CASRPQGKPNEKLFF. The CDR3 DNA sequence: TGTGCCAGCAGACCCCAGGGAAAACCTAATGAAAAACTGTTTTTT.

The chain has TRBV30 and TRBJ1-3; D is uncertain. The V end lost 3 bases, the J end lost 4 bases, and 10 bases lay between the germline ends. Germline values: CDR1 GTSNPN, CDR2 SVGIG (reference sequence). This CDR3 is built from 13 residues. Written as DNA, the CDR3 is TGTGCCTGGAGCTGGGCAAACGGAAACACCATATATTTT. Translated, it gives CAWSWANGNTIYF.

This chain joins TRBV20-1 and TRBJ1-2; 8 nucleotides match TRBD1. Looked up from germline, CDR1 is DFQATT and CDR2 is SNEGSKA (reference sequence). The V and J ends lost 6 bases and 10 bases, in that order; junction bases with no gene match: 7. This CDR3 is 11 amino acids long. The CDR3 sequence: CSATTGGAYTF. The CDR3 region has the DNA TGCAGTGCGACAACAGGGGGTGCCTACACCTTC.

The chain uses TRBV5-1 and TRBJ1-2, with TRBD1 matching 7 bases. CDR3 length: 15 amino acids. The germline gives CDR1 SGHRS, CDR2 YFSETQ. Germline trimming cut 0 bases from V and 4 bases from J; bases unmatched to any gene: 6. The CDR3 bases are TGCGCCAGCAGCTTGGGGGGACAGTCGATCTATGGCTACACCTTC. Its translation is CASSLGGQSIYGYTF.

V usage is TRBV19 and J usage is TRBJ2-5; 8 bases agree with TRBD2. This CDR3 has 13 residues. Unmatched junction bases numbered 7, after V lost 6 bases and J lost 7 bases. Germline V gene sequence: CDR1 LNHDA, CDR2 SQIVND (reference sequence). The CDR3 reads CASSPPGGWTQYF. CDR3 nucleotide sequence: TGTGCCAGTAGCCCGCCGGGGGGGTGGACCCAGTACTTC.

The chain uses TRBV18 and TRBJ1-4; 7 bases align to TRBD1. The V gene end was trimmed by 3 bases and the J gene end by 4 bases; junction bases not matched to a gene: 8. CDR3 size: 16 residues. The germline V gene encodes CDR1 KGHSH and CDR2 LQKENI. For the CDR3, the DNA is TGTGCCAGCTCACCGTCCACAGGGGTTCGTAATGAAAAACTGTTTTTT. Translating it yields CASSPSTGVRNEKLFF.

This clone came up a few times. J is TRBJ1-5 and V is TRBV19; perhaps TRBD1 as D (5 bases). Looked up from germline, CDR1 is LNHDA and CDR2 is SQIVND (reference sequence). V was trimmed by 2 bases and J by 3 bases, leaving 8 bases between them. The CDR3 length is 14 residues. The CDR3 bases are TGTGCCAGTAGTATAACAGGAATCAATCAGCCCCAGCATTTT. Its protein product is CASSITGINQPQHF.

J is TRBJ2-3 and V is TRBV2; perhaps TRBD2 as D (5 bases). Germline CDR1 reads SNHLY; CDR2 reads FYNNEI. V was cut by 7 bases and J by 2 bases, with 10 bases left in between. There are 13 residues in the CDR3. The CDR3 DNA follows: TGTGCCAGCACCTCGGGGTACACAGATACGCAGTATTTT. It codes for CASTSGYTDTQYF.

CDR3: CASIRGSTGELFF. CDR3 DNA: TGTGCCAGCATTCGAGGGAGCACCGGGGAGCTGTTTTTT. The chain joins TRBV2 to TRBJ2-2, with D perhaps TRBD2 (5 bases). Trimming left V 7 bases short and J 4 bases short, with 10 bases between. Germline V gene data show CDR1 as SNHLY and CDR2 as FYNNEI. This CDR3 has 13 residues.

This clone has a handful of counts. The J gene is TRBJ2-1, the V gene TRBV5-4; D perhaps matches TRBD2 (5 bases). V was clipped by 6 bases and J by 6 bases, with 13 bases between them. This CDR3 region has 13 residues. Germline CDR1 is SGHNT and CDR2 is YYREEE (reference sequence). CDR3 coding DNA: TGTGCCAGCACCGGGGTCGAGAGCAATGAGCAGTTCTTC. This codes for CASTGVESNEQFF.

This chain uses TRBV18 with TRBJ1-2; 7 bases are shared with TRBD1. V lost 4 bases, J lost 3 bases, and 8 bases stayed unmatched. CDR1 and CDR2 from the germline V gene are KGHSH and LQKENI. The CDR3 is made up of 15 amino acids. This CDR3 is CASSLNLQGDYGYTF. CDR3 in DNA: TGTGCCAGCTCACTAAACCTCCAGGGGGACTATGGCTACACCTTC. Drawing the rest from reference TRBV18 and TRBJ1-2, the complete variable domain is NAGVMQNPRHLVRRRGQEARLRCSPMKGHSHVYWYRQLPEEGLKFMVYLQKENIIDESGMPKERFSAEFPKEGPSILRIQQVVRGDSAAYFCASSLNLQGDYGYTFGSGTRLTVV.

The chain employs TRBV7-9 and TRBJ1-6; 9 positions agree with TRBD1. The CDR3 extends over 16 amino acids. With V trimmed by 1 base and J by 7 bases, 5 bases remained unmatched. Germline V lookup: CDR1 SEHNR, CDR2 FQNEAQ (reference sequence). CDR3 loop: CASSLVLGTGNSPLHF. The CDR3 bases are TGTGCCAGCAGCTTAGTTCTGGGGACAGGGAATTCACCCCTCCACTTT.

This chain connects TRBV5-8 to TRBJ2-1, with 12 bases aligning to TRBD2. Trimming took 4 bases from V and 5 from J; bases not matched to a gene: 10. Per the germline V gene, CDR1 is SGHTS and CDR2 is YDEGEE. This CDR3 is built from 17 residues. This chain's CDR3 is CASSHMRTSGVDNEQFF. CDR3 DNA: TGTGCCAGCAGCCACATGAGGACTAGCGGGGTGGACAATGAGCAGTTCTTC.

The chain links TRBV12-5 to TRBJ1-5; D not resolved. V was pared by 0 bases and J by 15 bases, with 12 bases between. This CDR3 has 12 amino acids. Germline CDR1 is LGHNT and CDR2 is FRNRAP. CDR3 sequence: CASGLVDSRVHF. CDR3 DNA sequence: TGTGCTAGTGGTTTGGTAGACTCGAGAGTGCATTTT. Full variable domain (outside the CDR3, taken from reference TRBV12-5 and TRBJ1-5): DARVTQTPRHKVTEMGQEVTMRCQPILGHNTVFWYRQTMMQGLELLAYFRNRAPLDDSGMPKDRFSAEMPDATLATLKIQPSEPRDSAVYFCASGLVDSRVHFGDGTRLSIL.

Comment on this clone: A junction boundary mismatches the germline segment, possibly from a read error. The V call is TRBV6-5, the J call TRBJ1-6; D might be TRBD1 (5 bases). CDR3 length: 13 residues. Germline V CDR1 and CDR2: MNHEY, SVGAGI. The CDR3 spells CSAGHLISSPLHF. The CDR3 coding sequence is TGCTCTGCGGGGCACCTGATAAGTTCACCCCTCCACTTT.

V and J are TRBV10-3 and TRBJ1-5, with 7 bases aligning to TRBD1. V shed 5 bases, J shed 6 bases, and the junction held 7 bases outside the gene matches. The CDR3 is 14 amino acids. In germline, CDR1 is ENHRY, CDR2 SYGVKD. The CDR3 DNA sequence: TGTGCCATCAGTTCAGGGGGATTGGGTCAGCCCCAGCATTTT. It specifies CAISSGGLGQPQHF.

This clone was observed a few times. This chain joins TRBV6-6 and TRBJ2-1; D gene ambiguous. Per the germline V gene, CDR1 is MNHNY and CDR2 is SVGAGI (reference sequence). The CDR3 is 17 residues long. Between the trimmed V and J ends, which lost 5 bases and 6 bases, there was a span of 23 bases. The CDR3 region is CASSPLPTARRGNEQFF. The CDR3 bases are TGTGCCAGCAGTCCCCTCCCGACTGCCCGGCGCGGCAATGAGCAGTTCTTC.

The chain has TRBV3-1 (or the pseudogene TRBV3-2) and TRBJ2-2, with D tentatively TRBD2 (5 bases). The ends were cut back, 0 bases at V and 9 bases at J, with 14 bases in the middle. CDR1 is LGHDT, CDR2 YNNKEL, per germline (reference sequence). This CDR3 comprises 15 residues. CDR3 region: CASSQDNLAYRELFF. The CDR3 bases are TGTGCCAGCAGCCAAGACAACCTAGCATACCGGGAGCTGTTTTTT.

CDR3 protein: CASSSVGAGITNSNQPQHF. DNA for the CDR3: TGTGCCAGCAGCTCGGTGGGGGCCGGCATCACAAATAGCAATCAGCCCCAGCATTTT. V gene TRBV5-6 combines with J gene TRBJ1-5; D may be TRBD1 (6 bases). The ends were cut back, 3 bases at V and 0 bases at J, with 22 bases in the middle. CDR1 is SGHDT, CDR2 YYEEEE, per germline. The CDR3 totals 19 residues.

The chain carries TRBV2 and TRBJ1-6, with 7 nucleotides matching TRBD1. Unmatched junction bases numbered 7, after V lost 5 bases and J lost 9 bases. The CDR3 extends over 14 amino acids. The germline CDR1 and CDR2 sequences are SNHLY and FYNNEI. CDR3 sequence reads: CASSLQGSPSPLHF. DNA for the CDR3: TGTGCCAGCAGTTTACAGGGGAGTCCTTCACCCCTCCACTTT.

The CDR3 spells CASSPGHTRRTDTQYF. The CDR3 bases are TGCGCCAGCAGCCCTGGACACACCCGACGGACAGATACGCAGTATTTT. The rearrangement joins TRBV5-1 to TRBJ2-3; the D gene is possibly TRBD1 (5 bases). In germline, CDR1 is SGHRS, CDR2 YFSETQ. V was shortened by 4 bases and J by 3 bases, with 18 bases between the two germline ends. CDR3 length equals 16 residues.